The clone carrying this T cell receptor (beta chain) was counted once. This specimen comes from a study of T-cell memory formation after mild COVID-19. CDR3 size: 13 residues. V was clipped by 1 base and J by 4 bases, with 7 bases between them. Germline CDR1 and CDR2: SGHVS and FNYEAQ. TCRdb reanalysed the 5' RACE reads using MiXCR and keeps one entry per CDR3 protein. The sample contains approximately 490,000 distinct CDR3 sequences, just over 20% of which appear only once. This sequence joins TRBV7-6 and TRBJ1-2; D gene ambiguous. The TCR comes from an adult woman who had mild COVID-19 (a few samples of this study predate the infection). Cell type and time point are not known. Material: PBMCs or a T cell subset sorted from them (not recorded which). The CDR3 is CASSLVQSYGYTF. CDR3 coding DNA: TGTGCCAGCAGCTTAGTACAGAGCTATGGCTACACCTTC.